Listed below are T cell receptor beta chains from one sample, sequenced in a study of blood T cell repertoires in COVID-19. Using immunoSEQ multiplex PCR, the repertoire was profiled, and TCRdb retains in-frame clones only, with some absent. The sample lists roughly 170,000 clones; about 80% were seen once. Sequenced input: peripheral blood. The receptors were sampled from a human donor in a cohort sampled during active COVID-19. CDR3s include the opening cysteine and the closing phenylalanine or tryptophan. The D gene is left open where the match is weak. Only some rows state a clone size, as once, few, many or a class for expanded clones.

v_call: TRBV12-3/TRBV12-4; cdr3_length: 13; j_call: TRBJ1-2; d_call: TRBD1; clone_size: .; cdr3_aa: CASSYGQGYGYTF; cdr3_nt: TGTGCCAGCAGTTACGGACAGGGGTATGGCTACACCTTC
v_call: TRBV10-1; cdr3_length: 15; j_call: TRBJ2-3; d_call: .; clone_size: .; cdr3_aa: CASSAFTGFTDTQYF; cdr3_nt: TGCGCCAGCAGTGCGTTTACAGGGTTCACAGATACGCAGTATTTT
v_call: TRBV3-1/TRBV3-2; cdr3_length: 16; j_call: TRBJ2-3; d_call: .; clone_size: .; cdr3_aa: CASSQGVRIGTDTQYF; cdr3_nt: TGTGCCAGCAGCCAAGGGGTGCGGATAGGCACAGATACGCAGTATTTT
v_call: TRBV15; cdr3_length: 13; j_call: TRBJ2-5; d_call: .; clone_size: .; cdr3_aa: CATSSEYGETQYF; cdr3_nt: TGTGCCACCAGCAGCGAGTACGGGGAGACCCAGTACTTC
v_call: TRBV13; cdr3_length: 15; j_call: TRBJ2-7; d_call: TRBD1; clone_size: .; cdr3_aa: CASSLGGQGMSEQYF; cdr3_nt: TGTGCCAGCAGCTTAGGTGGACAGGGTATGAGCGAGCAGTACTTC
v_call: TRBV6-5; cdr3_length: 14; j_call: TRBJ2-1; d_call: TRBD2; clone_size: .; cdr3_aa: CASIAQRGDNEQFF; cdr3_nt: TGTGCCAGCATAGCCCAGCGGGGGGACAATGAGCAGTTCTTC
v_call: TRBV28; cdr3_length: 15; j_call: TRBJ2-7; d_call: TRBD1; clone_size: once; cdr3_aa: CASRTRQGGDYEQYF; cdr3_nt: TGTGCCAGCAGAACCCGACAGGGTGGCGACTACGAGCAGTACTTC
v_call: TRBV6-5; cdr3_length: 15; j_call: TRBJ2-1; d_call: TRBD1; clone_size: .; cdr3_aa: CASSLGDRRYNEQFF; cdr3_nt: TGTGCCAGCAGTTTGGGGGACAGGAGATACAATGAGCAGTTCTTC
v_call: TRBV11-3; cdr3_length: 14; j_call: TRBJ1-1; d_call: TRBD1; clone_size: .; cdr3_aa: CASSLGTGGFEAFF; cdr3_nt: TGTGCCAGCAGCTTAGGGACAGGGGGTTTTGAAGCTTTCTTT
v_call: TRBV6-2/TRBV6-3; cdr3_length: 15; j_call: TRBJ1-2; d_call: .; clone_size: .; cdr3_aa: CASSYSILRDYGYTF; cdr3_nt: TGTGCCAGCAGTTACTCCATCCTCCGCGACTATGGCTACACCTTC
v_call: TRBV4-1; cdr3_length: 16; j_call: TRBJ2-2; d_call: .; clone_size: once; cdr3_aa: CASSPRGRVDTGELFF; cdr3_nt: TGCGCCAGCAGCCCCCGAGGCAGGGTCGACACCGGGGAGCTGTTTTTT
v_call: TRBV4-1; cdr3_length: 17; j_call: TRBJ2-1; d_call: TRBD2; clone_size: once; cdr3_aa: CASSPPTSGGLGNEQFF; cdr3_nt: TGCGCCAGCAGCCCGCCGACTAGCGGGGGTTTAGGAAATGAGCAGTTCTTC
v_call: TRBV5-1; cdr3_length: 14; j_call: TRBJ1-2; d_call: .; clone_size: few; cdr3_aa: CASRRADRYYGYTF; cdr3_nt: TGCGCCAGCAGGAGAGCTGACAGGTACTATGGCTACACCTTC
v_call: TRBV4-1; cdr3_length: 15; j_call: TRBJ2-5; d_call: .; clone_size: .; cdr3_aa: CASSQEEGAVGTQYF; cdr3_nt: TGCGCCAGCAGCCAAGAGGAGGGGGCAGTAGGGACCCAGTACTTC
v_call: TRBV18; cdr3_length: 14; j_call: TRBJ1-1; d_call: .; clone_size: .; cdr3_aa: CASSPQGGETEAFF; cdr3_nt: TGTGCCAGCTCACCACAAGGGGGGGAGACTGAAGCTTTCTTT
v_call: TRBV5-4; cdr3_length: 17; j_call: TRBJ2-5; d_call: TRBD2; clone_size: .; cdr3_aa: CASSLGLAGGTGETQYF; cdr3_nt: TGTGCCAGCAGCTTGGGGCTAGCGGGGGGAACCGGGGAGACCCAGTACTTC
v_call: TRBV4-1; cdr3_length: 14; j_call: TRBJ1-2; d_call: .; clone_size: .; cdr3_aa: CASSQGGGNYGYTF; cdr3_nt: TGCGCCAGCAGCCAAGGAGGGGGAAACTATGGCTACACCTTC
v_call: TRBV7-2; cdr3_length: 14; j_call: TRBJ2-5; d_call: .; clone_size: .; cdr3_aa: CASSLGGAGETQYF; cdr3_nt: TGTGCCAGCAGCTTAGGCGGCGCGGGGGAGACCCAGTACTTC
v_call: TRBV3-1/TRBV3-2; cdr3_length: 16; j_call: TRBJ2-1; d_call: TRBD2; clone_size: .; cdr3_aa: CASSPPGLAGYNEQFF; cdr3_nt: TGTGCCAGCAGCCCCCCGGGACTAGCGGGGTATAATGAGCAGTTCTTC
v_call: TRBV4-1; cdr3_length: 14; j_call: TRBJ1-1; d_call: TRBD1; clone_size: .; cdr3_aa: CASSLDRVSTEAFF; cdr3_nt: TGCGCCAGCAGCCTTGACAGGGTTAGCACTGAAGCTTTCTTT
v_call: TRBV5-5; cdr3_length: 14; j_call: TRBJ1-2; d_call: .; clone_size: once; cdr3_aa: CASTTGGPSYGYTF; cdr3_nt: TGTGCCAGCACAACTGGGGGCCCGAGCTATGGCTACACCTTC
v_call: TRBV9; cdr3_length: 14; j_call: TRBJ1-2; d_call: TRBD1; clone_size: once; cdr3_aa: CASSAGTGSFGYTF; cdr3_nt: TGTGCCAGCAGCGCCGGGACAGGGTCCTTTGGCTACACCTTC
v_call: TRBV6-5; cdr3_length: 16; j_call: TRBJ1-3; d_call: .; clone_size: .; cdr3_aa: CASSSLRQGSGNTIYF; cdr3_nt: TGTGCCAGCAGTTCCCTCCGCCAGGGCTCTGGAAACACCATATATTTT
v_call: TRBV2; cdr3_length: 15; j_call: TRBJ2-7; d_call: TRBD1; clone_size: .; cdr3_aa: CASSSTGFSAHEQYF; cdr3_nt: TGTGCCAGCAGTTCGACAGGGTTTAGTGCGCACGAGCAGTACTTC
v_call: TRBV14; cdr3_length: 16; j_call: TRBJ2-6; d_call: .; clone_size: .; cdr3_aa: CASSAIQGSGANVLTF; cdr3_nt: TGTGCCAGCAGCGCTATCCAGGGCTCTGGGGCCAACGTCCTGACTTTC
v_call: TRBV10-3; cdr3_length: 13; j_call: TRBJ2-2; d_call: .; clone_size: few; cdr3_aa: CAITGANTGELFF; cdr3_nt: TGTGCCATCACCGGGGCGAACACCGGGGAGCTGTTTTTT
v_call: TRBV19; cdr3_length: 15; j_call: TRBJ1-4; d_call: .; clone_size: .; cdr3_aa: CASSFLDRDNEKLFF; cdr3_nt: TGTGCCAGTAGTTTCCTAGACCGGGACAACGAAAAACTGTTTTTT
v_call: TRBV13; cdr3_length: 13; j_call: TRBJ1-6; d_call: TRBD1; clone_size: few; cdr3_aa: CASRTGLYSPLHF; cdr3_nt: TGTGCCAGCCGGACAGGATTATATTCACCCCTCCACTTT
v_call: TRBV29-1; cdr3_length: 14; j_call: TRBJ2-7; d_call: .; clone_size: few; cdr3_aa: CSVVDRRKNYEQYF; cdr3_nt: TGCAGCGTTGTTGACCGGAGGAAGAACTACGAGCAGTACTTC